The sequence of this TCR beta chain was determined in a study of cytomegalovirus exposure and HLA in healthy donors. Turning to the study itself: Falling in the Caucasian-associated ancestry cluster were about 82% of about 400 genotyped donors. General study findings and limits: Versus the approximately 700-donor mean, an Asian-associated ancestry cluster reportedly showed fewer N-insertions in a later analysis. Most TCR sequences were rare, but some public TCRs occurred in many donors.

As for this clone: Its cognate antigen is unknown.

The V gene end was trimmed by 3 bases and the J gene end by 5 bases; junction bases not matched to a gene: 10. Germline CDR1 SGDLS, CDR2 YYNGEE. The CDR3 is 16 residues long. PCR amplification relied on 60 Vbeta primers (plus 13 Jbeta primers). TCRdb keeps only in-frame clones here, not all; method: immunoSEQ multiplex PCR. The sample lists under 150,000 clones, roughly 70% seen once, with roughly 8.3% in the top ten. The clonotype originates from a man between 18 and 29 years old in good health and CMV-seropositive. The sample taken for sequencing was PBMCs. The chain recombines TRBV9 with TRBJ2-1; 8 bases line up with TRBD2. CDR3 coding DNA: TGTGCCAGCAGCGACCTACTAGCGGTGAGGGACAATGAGCAGTTCTTC. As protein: CASSDLLAVRDNEQFF.